Listed below are T cell receptor beta chains from one sample, sequenced in a study of metastatic and nonmetastatic thyroid tumors. With MiXCR, TCRdb reprocessed the PCR reads. Counted here are 49,000 or so clones, 20% to 25% occurring once; the ten biggest clones make up over 3%. What was sequenced was blood. The receptor set was obtained from a male donor with papillary thyroid cancer or a benign thyroid nodule (not recorded which). Some clones in this sample may be carry-over from other donors' samples. CDR3s include the opening cysteine and the closing phenylalanine or tryptophan. Each record gives: V gene, clone size, J gene, D gene, CDR3 DNA, CDR3 protein. D genes are given only for firm matches. Only some rows state a clone size, as once, few, many or a class for expanded clones.

TRBV15	-	TRBJ1-3	-	TGTGCCACCAGCAGAGATCGCGGCCAAGGAAACACCATATATTTT	CATSRDRGQGNTIYF
TRBV12-3/TRBV12-4	-	TRBJ2-7	-	TGTGCCAGCAGTTTGGTACAGGGGAGGGAGCAGTACTTC	CASSLVQGREQYF
TRBV2	few	TRBJ1-4	-	TGTGCCAGCGGGCCACATGGAAAACTGTTTTTT	CASGPHGKLFF
TRBV6-5	few	TRBJ1-4	-	TGTGCCAGCAGTACAGGGTATGAAAAACTGTTTTTT	CASSTGYEKLFF
TRBV7-9	-	TRBJ2-3	-	TGTGCCAGCAGCTTAAGCGGCAGCACAGATACGCAGTATTTT	CASSLSGSTDTQYF
TRBV5-1	many	TRBJ2-1	-	TGCGCCAGCAGCTTGGCTCCGACCGGGATCTCCTACAATGAGCAGTTCTTC	CASSLAPTGISYNEQFF
TRBV20-1	-	TRBJ2-1	-	TGCAGTGCTAGATCGGCTAGTCGGGTGGTCGAGCAGTTCTTC	CSARSASRVVEQFF
TRBV2	many	TRBJ2-3	-	TGTGCCAGAGCAACTAGCACAGATACGCAGTATTTT	CARATSTDTQYF
TRBV19	-	TRBJ1-1	-	TGTGCCAGTAAGCGGCAGACTAACACTGAAGCTTTCTTT	CASKRQTNTEAFF
TRBV12-3/TRBV12-4	many	TRBJ1-5	TRBD1	TGTGCCAGCAGAATTTCGGGACAGGGCAATCAGCCCCAGCATTTT	CASRISGQGNQPQHF
TRBV2	many	TRBJ2-7	TRBD2	TGTGCCAGCAGATACCGTACTAGCGGGATCTTCAACGAGCAGTACTTC	CASRYRTSGIFNEQYF
TRBV27	many	TRBJ2-1	-	TGTGCCAGCAGTTTCAGAGTTAGGTACAATGAGCAGTTCTTC	CASSFRVRYNEQFF
TRBV19	-	TRBJ1-1	-	TGTGCCAGTGGAAGGGCTGGGACGACGAACACTGAAGCTTTCTTT	CASGRAGTTNTEAFF
TRBV27	many	TRBJ1-5	-	TGTGCCAGCAGTCGTCAGGGAAGCAATCAGCCCCAGCATTTT	CASSRQGSNQPQHF
TRBV2	many	TRBJ2-3	TRBD2	TGTGCCAGCAGTGAAGGGGTTAGCGGGGCTAGCACAGATACGCAGTATTTT	CASSEGVSGASTDTQYF
TRBV6-4	many	TRBJ1-5	-	TGTGCCAGCAGTGACTCGGGAACCCGGGACGCCAATCAGCCCCAGCATTTT	CASSDSGTRDANQPQHF
TRBV5-1	-	TRBJ1-6	-	TGCGCCAGCAGCTGGTGGGGGGCCGATTCACCCCTCCACTTT	CASSWWGADSPLHF
TRBV7-9	few	TRBJ2-2	-	TGTGCCAGCATCAGGGTTGGCTGGGAGCTGTTTTTT	CASIRVGWELFF
TRBV11-2	many	TRBJ2-5	-	TGTGCCAGCAGCTTAGGCCCGGCCAATGGGATCTACTTC	CASSLGPANGIYF
TRBV10-3	-	TRBJ1-3	-	TGTGCCATCAGGGAGTACTCAGGGGCTGGAAACACCATATATTTT	CAIREYSGAGNTIYF
TRBV20-1	many	TRBJ2-7	TRBD2	TGCAGTGCTAATCTAGCGGGTTCCTCTCGAGAGCAGTACTTC	CSANLAGSSREQYF
TRBV5-1	once	TRBJ2-7	TRBD1	TGCGCCAGCAGCTTTTCGGCTGGACAGGGCTCCTACGAGCAGTACTTC	CASSFSAGQGSYEQYF
TRBV29-1	many	TRBJ2-1	-	TGCAGCGCCCTGGGCCCGGACAGCTACAATGAGCAGTTCTTC	CSALGPDSYNEQFF
TRBV4-1	many	TRBJ2-3	-	TGCGCCAGCAGCCAACAGGGGGGTACAGATACGCAGTATTTT	CASSQQGGTDTQYF
TRBV27	many	TRBJ1-4	-	TGTGCCAGCAGTCAGAAGACGGCCTTCAATGAAAAACTGTTTTTT	CASSQKTAFNEKLFF
TRBV7-9	many	TRBJ2-3	-	TGTGCCAGCAGCTTCAGGACAGATACGCAGTATTTT	CASSFRTDTQYF
TRBV2	many	TRBJ1-5	TRBD1	TGTGCCAGCAGCGCCGGGACAGAAGATTATCAGCCCCAGCATTTT	CASSAGTEDYQPQHF
TRBV2	-	TRBJ2-3	-	TGTGCCAGCAGTGAAGCTCTTCTAAGGGGCTGGGGCACAGATACGCAGTATTTT	CASSEALLRGWGTDTQYF
TRBV6-2/TRBV6-3	-	TRBJ2-3	TRBD1	TGTGCCAGCAGGCCGGGACAGGGTGAAACAGATACGCAGTATTTT	CASRPGQGETDTQYF
TRBV30	many	TRBJ2-3	-	TGTGCCTGGAGCCCAGGGTATAGCACAGATACGCAGTATTTT	CAWSPGYSTDTQYF
TRBV11-2	-	TRBJ2-6	-	TGTGCCAGCAGCCGGAGGGAGGCCGGGGCCAACGTCCTGACTTTC	CASSRREAGANVLTF
TRBV9	many	TRBJ2-3	-	TGTGCCAGCAGCGTAAAGCGGTCTGGTGTCACAGATACGCAGTATTTT	CASSVKRSGVTDTQYF
TRBV6-1	many	TRBJ2-1	TRBD2	TGTGCCAGCAGTGGGGTCGGGCGATTCGCGGGAGGCCGTAACAATGAGCAGTTCTTC	CASSGVGRFAGGRNNEQFF
TRBV5-1	-	TRBJ2-1	TRBD2	TGCGCCAGCAGCTTGGGCACTAGCGGGAGTCTATCCTACAATGAGCAGTTCTTC	CASSLGTSGSLSYNEQFF
TRBV11-2	-	TRBJ2-1	-	TGTGCCAGCAGCTTTAGACTAGAAACTTACAATGAGCAGTTCTTC	CASSFRLETYNEQFF
TRBV28	-	TRBJ2-1	-	TGTGCCAACAGTCCCCTGACTGGCTACAACGAGCAGTTCTTC	CANSPLTGYNEQFF
TRBV18	many	TRBJ1-6	-	TGTGCCAGCTCACCCACCTCGTATGGGTATGGTAATTCACCCCTCCACTTT	CASSPTSYGYGNSPLHF
TRBV11-2	-	TRBJ2-2	-	TGTGCCAGCACCCGGTACGCGGGCCTATCGAACACCGGGGAGCTGTTTTTT	CASTRYAGLSNTGELFF
TRBV15	few	TRBJ1-5	TRBD1	TGTGCCACCAGCAGAGGGACAGGGCTCCAGCCCCAGCATTTT	CATSRGTGLQPQHF
TRBV12-3/TRBV12-4	few	TRBJ2-1	-	TGTGCCAGCAGTTTTGCGAAGAGTCAGTTCTTC	CASSFAKSQFF
TRBV6-1	few	TRBJ2-2	-	TGTGCCACCCCTAGCCGGACGAACACCGGGGAGCTGTTTTTT	CATPSRTNTGELFF
TRBV7-2	-	TRBJ1-2	-	TGTGCCAGCAGCTTCGAGAGGGGGAGCGGCTATGGCTACAGCTTC	CASSFERGSGYGYSF
TRBV24-1	few	TRBJ2-7	TRBD1	TGTGCCACCAGTGATTCCCGGGACAGGGGGTACGAGCAGTACTTC	CATSDSRDRGYEQYF
TRBV10-2	few	TRBJ2-5	-	TGCGCCAGCAGTGAGTCAGGAGAGACCCAGTACTTC	CASSESGETQYF